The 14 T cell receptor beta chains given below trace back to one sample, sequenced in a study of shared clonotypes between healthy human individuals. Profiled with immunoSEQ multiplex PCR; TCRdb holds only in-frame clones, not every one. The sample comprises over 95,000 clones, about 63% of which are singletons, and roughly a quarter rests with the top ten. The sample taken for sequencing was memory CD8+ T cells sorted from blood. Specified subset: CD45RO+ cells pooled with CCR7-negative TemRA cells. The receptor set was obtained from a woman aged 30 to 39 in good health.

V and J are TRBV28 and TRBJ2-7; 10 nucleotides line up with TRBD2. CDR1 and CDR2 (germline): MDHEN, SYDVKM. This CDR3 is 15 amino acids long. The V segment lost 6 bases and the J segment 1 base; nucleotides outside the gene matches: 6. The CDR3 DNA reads TGTGCCAGCAGCCCCGGACTAGCGGATTCCTACGAGCAGTACTTC. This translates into CASSPGLADSYEQYF.

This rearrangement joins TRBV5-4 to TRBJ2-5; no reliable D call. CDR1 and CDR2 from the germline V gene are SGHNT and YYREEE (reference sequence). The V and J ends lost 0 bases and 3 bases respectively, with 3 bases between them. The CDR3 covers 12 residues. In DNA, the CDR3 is TGTGCCAGCAGCTTGGGAGAAGAGACCCAGTACTTC. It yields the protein CASSLGEETQYF.

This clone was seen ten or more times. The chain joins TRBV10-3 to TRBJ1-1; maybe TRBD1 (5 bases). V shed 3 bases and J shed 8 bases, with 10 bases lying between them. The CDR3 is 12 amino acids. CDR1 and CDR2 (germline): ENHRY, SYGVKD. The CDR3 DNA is TGTGCCATCAGTGACCAACGGGGGGAAGCTTTCTTT. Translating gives CAISDQRGEAFF.

The CDR3 coding sequence is TGTGCCAGCAGTTCCCCGGCGGAAACTAGCACAGATACGCAGTATTTT. Protein sequence: CASSSPAETSTDTQYF. The chain is built from TRBV6-6 and TRBJ2-3; no clear D gene. The CDR3 totals 16 residues. V dropped 4 bases and J dropped 0 bases, with 14 bases sitting between them. Germline CDR1 and CDR2: MNHNY and SVGAGI (reference sequence).

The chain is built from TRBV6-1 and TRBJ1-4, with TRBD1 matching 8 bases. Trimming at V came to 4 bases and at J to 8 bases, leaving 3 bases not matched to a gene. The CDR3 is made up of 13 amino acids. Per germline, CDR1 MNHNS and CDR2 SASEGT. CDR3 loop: CASSGTGREKLFF. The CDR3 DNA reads TGTGCCAGCAGTGGGACAGGGAGGGAAAAACTGTTTTTT.

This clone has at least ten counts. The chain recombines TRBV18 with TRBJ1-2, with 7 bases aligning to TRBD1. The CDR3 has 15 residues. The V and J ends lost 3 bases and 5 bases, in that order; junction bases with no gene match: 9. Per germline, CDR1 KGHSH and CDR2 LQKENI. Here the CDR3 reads CASSPEGAFWYGYTF. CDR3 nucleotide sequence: TGTGCCAGCTCACCGGAGGGGGCCTTCTGGTATGGCTACACCTTC.

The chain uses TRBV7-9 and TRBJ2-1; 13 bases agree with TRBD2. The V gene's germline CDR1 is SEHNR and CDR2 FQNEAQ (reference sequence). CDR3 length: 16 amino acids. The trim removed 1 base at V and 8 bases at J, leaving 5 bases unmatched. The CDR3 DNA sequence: TGTGCCAGCAGCTTAGAAGGACTAGCGGGAGACCATGAGCAGTTCTTC. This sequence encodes CASSLEGLAGDHEQFF.

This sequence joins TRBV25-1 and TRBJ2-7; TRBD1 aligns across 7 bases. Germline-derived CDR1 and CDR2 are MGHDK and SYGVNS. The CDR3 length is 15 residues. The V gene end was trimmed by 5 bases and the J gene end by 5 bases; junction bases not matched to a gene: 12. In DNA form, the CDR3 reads TGTGCCAGCAGTCGATCCGACAGGGCCGTCCACGAGCAGTACTTC. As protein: CASSRSDRAVHEQYF.

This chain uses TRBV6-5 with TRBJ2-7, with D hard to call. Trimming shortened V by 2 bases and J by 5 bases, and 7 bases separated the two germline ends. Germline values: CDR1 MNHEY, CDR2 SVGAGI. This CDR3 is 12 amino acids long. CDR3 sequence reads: CASSYPPNEQYF. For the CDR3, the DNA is TGTGCCAGCAGTTACCCACCCAACGAGCAGTACTTC.

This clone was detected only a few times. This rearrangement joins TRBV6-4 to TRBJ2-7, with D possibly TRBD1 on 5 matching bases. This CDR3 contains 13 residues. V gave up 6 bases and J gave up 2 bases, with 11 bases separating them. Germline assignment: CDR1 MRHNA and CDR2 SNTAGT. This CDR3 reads CASRKGPTYEQYF. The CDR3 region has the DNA TGTGCCAGCAGGAAGGGGCCAACCTACGAGCAGTACTTC.

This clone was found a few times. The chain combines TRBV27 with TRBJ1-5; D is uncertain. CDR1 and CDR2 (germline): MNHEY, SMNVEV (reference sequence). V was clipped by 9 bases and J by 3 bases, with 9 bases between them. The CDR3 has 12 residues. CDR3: CASSTLNQPQHF. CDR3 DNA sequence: TGTGCCAGTTCTACGCTCAATCAGCCCCAGCATTTT.

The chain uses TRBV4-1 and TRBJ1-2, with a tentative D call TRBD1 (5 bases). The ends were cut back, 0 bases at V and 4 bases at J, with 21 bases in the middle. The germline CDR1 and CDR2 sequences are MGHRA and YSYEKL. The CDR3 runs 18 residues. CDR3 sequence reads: CASSQDRIRRGRGYGYTF. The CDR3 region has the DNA TGCGCCAGCAGCCAAGATCGTATCAGGAGGGGCCGGGGCTATGGCTACACCTTC.

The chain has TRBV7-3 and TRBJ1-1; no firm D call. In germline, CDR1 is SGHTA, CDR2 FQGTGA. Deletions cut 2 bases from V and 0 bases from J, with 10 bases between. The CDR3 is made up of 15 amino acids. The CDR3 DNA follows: TGTGCCAGCAGCTTATGGCCCCAGTTGAACACTGAAGCTTTCTTT. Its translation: CASSLWPQLNTEAFF.

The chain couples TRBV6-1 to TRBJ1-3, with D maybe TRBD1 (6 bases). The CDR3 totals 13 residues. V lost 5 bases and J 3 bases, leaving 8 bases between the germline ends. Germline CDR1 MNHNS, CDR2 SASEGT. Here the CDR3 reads CASSRTDGNTIYF. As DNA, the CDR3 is TGTGCCAGCAGTCGGACAGATGGAAACACCATATATTTT.